The clone carrying this T cell receptor beta chain was seen at least ten times. Its target is unknown. The sample originates from a study of T cell repertoires in cytomegalovirus infection. Study overall: Indications came from public TCR beta signatures; they pointed to CMV infection and to a matching HLA type. General study points: The study found HLA-C-restricted CMV-specific TCR beta clonotypes dominating the ex vivo response. Identification of carriers of CMV plus the relevant HLA was achieved through cumulative public TCR beta family frequency.

The germline gives CDR1 KGHSH, CDR2 LQKENI. The CDR3 runs 15 residues. V dropped 6 bases and J dropped 7; count of bases not matched to a gene: 12. From the reads, TCRdb called clonotypes with MiXCR, one entry per CDR3 protein. Here the sample spans 76,000 or so distinct CDR3 sequences, less than 4.5% being singletons. The chain uses TRBV18 and TRBJ2-1, with 7 bases that match TRBD2. The sequenced material came from PBMCs. The source of this sequence is a human donor in good health (CMV status not recorded). Some clones in this sample may be carry-over from other donors' samples. The CDR3 sequence is CASSHGLEGRNEQFF. DNA of the CDR3: TGTGCCAGCTCTCACGGACTAGAAGGCAGGAATGAGCAGTTCTTC. Full variable domain (remainder filled in from reference TRBV18 and TRBJ2-1): NAGVMQNPRHLVRRRGQEARLRCSPMKGHSHVYWYRQLPEEGLKFMVYLQKENIIDESGMPKERFSAEFPKEGPSILRIQQVVRGDSAAYFCASSHGLEGRNEQFFGPGTRLTVL.